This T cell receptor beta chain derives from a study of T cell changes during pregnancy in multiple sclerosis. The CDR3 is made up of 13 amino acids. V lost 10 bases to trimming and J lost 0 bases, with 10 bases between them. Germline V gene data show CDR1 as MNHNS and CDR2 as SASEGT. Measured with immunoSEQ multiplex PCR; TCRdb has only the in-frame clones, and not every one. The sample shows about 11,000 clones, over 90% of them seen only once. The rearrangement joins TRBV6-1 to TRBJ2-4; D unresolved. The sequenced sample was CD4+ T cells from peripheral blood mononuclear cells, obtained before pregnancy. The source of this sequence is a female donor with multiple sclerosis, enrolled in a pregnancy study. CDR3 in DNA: TGTGCCATTCAGAATCTAGCCAAAAACATTCAGTACTTC. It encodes CAIQNLAKNIQYF.